The entry below describes one T cell receptor (beta chain). Its antigen is currently unknown. TCRdb's table, derived via immunoSEQ multiplex PCR, lists solely in-frame clones and lacks some. The sample yields about 350,000 clones, roughly 89% seen once. Trimming took off 6 bases at V and 5 bases at J, with 4 bases between the two ends. This CDR3 is built from 11 residues. Germline values: CDR1 LNHNV, CDR2 YYDKDF (reference sequence). The record originates from a study of Ad26.COV2.S vaccination and SARS-CoV-2 variants. Turning to the study itself: The vaccine Ad26.COV2.S was put into the muscle once, or twice with 56 days between.

Sample treatment: some 20 received Ad26.COV2.S at low or high dose, single or two shots; several received placebo; per-sample allocation not given. The samples date from day 63 after the first vaccine or placebo injection. Boston supplied an adult donor aged 18-55 years. Study-wide results and caveats: Reportedly, spike-specific CD8+ and CD4+ T cell responses achieved substantial breadth once vaccination had taken place.

This chain links TRBV15 with TRBJ2-2; D is ambiguous. The sequence came from a person between 18 and 60 years old who received the Ad26.COV2.S COVID-19 vaccine or a placebo. The sequences come from peripheral blood, collected in a trial of Ad26.COV2.S vaccine versus placebo. CDR3 nucleotide sequence: TGTGCCACCAGGGATACCGGGGAGCTGTTTTTT. Its protein product is CATRDTGELFF.